Listed below are T cell receptor beta chains from one sample, sequenced in a study of blood T cell repertoires in COVID-19. TCRdb's copy holds only in-frame clones and misses some; the assay was immunoSEQ multiplex PCR. The table lists about 320,000 clones, under 90% of them singletons, with 11% in the top ten. The material sequenced was peripheral blood. These receptors originate from a woman aged 30 to 39 with COVID-19, enrolled during active disease. Each CDR3 is given with its conserved first and last residue. D genes are given only for firm matches. The size of a clone is reported for some rows only, either as once, few or many, or as a class for expanded clones.

v_call: TRBV29-1
d_call: -
clone_size: -
j_call: TRBJ1-2
cdr3_nt: TGCAGCGTTGAAAGCGTCAGGGGTTCAGATGGCTACACCTTC
cdr3_aa: CSVESVRGSDGYTF

v_call: TRBV5-1
d_call: -
clone_size: -
j_call: TRBJ2-5
cdr3_nt: TGCGCCAGCAGCCTGGGTTACGGCGGGGGCTCCCAAGAGACCCAGTACTTC
cdr3_aa: CASSLGYGGGSQETQYF

v_call: TRBV6-4
d_call: TRBD2
clone_size: -
j_call: TRBJ2-1
cdr3_nt: TGTGCCAGCAGCGTTAGCGGGGGGGCCGATGAGCAGTTCTTC
cdr3_aa: CASSVSGGADEQFF

v_call: TRBV2
d_call: -
clone_size: -
j_call: TRBJ1-2
cdr3_nt: TGTGCCAGCGGGGGGGTCCCTTATGGCTACACCTTC
cdr3_aa: CASGGVPYGYTF

v_call: TRBV9
d_call: TRBD2
clone_size: -
j_call: TRBJ2-1
cdr3_nt: TGTGCCAGCAGCGCCGACGGGGGGGGCTACTATGAGCAGTTCTTC
cdr3_aa: CASSADGGGYYEQFF

v_call: TRBV24-1
d_call: TRBD2
clone_size: -
j_call: TRBJ2-1
cdr3_nt: TGTGCCACCAGTGACCTGGGGCGGGGGGGCAACCATGAGCAGTTCTTC
cdr3_aa: CATSDLGRGGNHEQFF

v_call: TRBV24-1
d_call: -
clone_size: -
j_call: TRBJ2-3
cdr3_nt: TGTGCCACCGCGGGCGGTTGGGATTCAGGTCCAGATACGCAGTATTTT
cdr3_aa: CATAGGWDSGPDTQYF

v_call: TRBV7-9
d_call: -
clone_size: -
j_call: TRBJ2-3
cdr3_nt: TGTGCCAGCAGCGCATACATAGATACGCAGTATTTT
cdr3_aa: CASSAYIDTQYF

v_call: TRBV5-1
d_call: TRBD1
clone_size: -
j_call: TRBJ2-3
cdr3_nt: TGCGCCAGCAGTGGCAGGGGGACAGATACGCAGTATTTT
cdr3_aa: CASSGRGTDTQYF

v_call: TRBV7-2
d_call: TRBD1
clone_size: -
j_call: TRBJ1-5
cdr3_nt: TGTGCCAGCAGCCGTGGGACAGGGGGAAGCAATCAGCCCCAGCATTTT
cdr3_aa: CASSRGTGGSNQPQHF

v_call: TRBV2
d_call: -
clone_size: -
j_call: TRBJ1-2
cdr3_nt: TGTGCCAGCAAAGAGGGGGATTTTGGTGGCTACACCTTC
cdr3_aa: CASKEGDFGGYTF

v_call: TRBV9
d_call: -
clone_size: -
j_call: TRBJ1-1
cdr3_nt: TGTGCCAGCAGTGGCCCAACAGGCTGGAGGAACACTGAAGCTTTCTTT
cdr3_aa: CASSGPTGWRNTEAFF

v_call: TRBV12-3/TRBV12-4
d_call: -
clone_size: -
j_call: TRBJ2-3
cdr3_nt: TGTGCCAGCAGATACACAGATACGCAGTATTTT
cdr3_aa: CASRYTDTQYF

v_call: TRBV5-1
d_call: TRBD1
clone_size: -
j_call: TRBJ1-2
cdr3_nt: TGCGCCAGCAGCTTGGATCAGGGGGCGGATGGCTACACCTTC
cdr3_aa: CASSLDQGADGYTF

v_call: TRBV2
d_call: -
clone_size: -
j_call: TRBJ1-2
cdr3_nt: TGTGCCAGCAGTGTTCAGGCATCCAACTATGGCTACACCTTC
cdr3_aa: CASSVQASNYGYTF

v_call: TRBV4-1
d_call: -
clone_size: -
j_call: TRBJ1-5
cdr3_nt: TGCGCCAGCAGCCAAGATACCAGGGGACCTGATCAGCCCCAGCATTTT
cdr3_aa: CASSQDTRGPDQPQHF

v_call: TRBV11-3
d_call: TRBD2
clone_size: -
j_call: TRBJ2-2
cdr3_nt: TGTGCCAGCAGCTTGTTAGCGGGGGGGCGAACCGGGGAGCTGTTTTTT
cdr3_aa: CASSLLAGGRTGELFF

v_call: TRBV5-4
d_call: -
clone_size: -
j_call: TRBJ1-3
cdr3_nt: TGTGCCAGCAGCGAACTAGGAACCTCTGGAAACACCATATATTTT
cdr3_aa: CASSELGTSGNTIYF

v_call: TRBV18
d_call: TRBD1
clone_size: -
j_call: TRBJ1-1
cdr3_nt: TGTGCCAGCTCACCAACAGGGGGGATGAACACTGAAGCTTTCTTT
cdr3_aa: CASSPTGGMNTEAFF

v_call: TRBV5-6
d_call: -
clone_size: -
j_call: TRBJ2-1
cdr3_nt: TGTGCCAGCAGCTTGATGGCGGGACGATACAATGAGCAGTTCTTC
cdr3_aa: CASSLMAGRYNEQFF

v_call: TRBV3-1/TRBV3-2
d_call: TRBD1
clone_size: -
j_call: TRBJ1-2
cdr3_nt: TGTGCCAGCAGGCCCGACAGGGATCTGCATGGCTACACCTTC
cdr3_aa: CASRPDRDLHGYTF

v_call: TRBV5-1
d_call: -
clone_size: -
j_call: TRBJ1-1
cdr3_nt: TGCGCCAGCACCTACGACAGGCTGAACACTGAAGCTTTCTTT
cdr3_aa: CASTYDRLNTEAFF

v_call: TRBV24-1
d_call: -
clone_size: -
j_call: TRBJ2-5
cdr3_nt: TGTGCCACCAGTGATTTACGAGACAGTGAGGCCGAAAAAGAGACCCAGTACTTC
cdr3_aa: CATSDLRDSEAEKETQYF

v_call: TRBV6-5
d_call: -
clone_size: -
j_call: TRBJ2-1
cdr3_nt: TGTGCCAGCAGTTATATGGTAGCGGCGGATGAGCAGTTCTTC
cdr3_aa: CASSYMVAADEQFF

v_call: TRBV7-8
d_call: TRBD2
clone_size: -
j_call: TRBJ2-2
cdr3_nt: TGTGCCAGCAGCTCAAGACTAGCGGGGGGGCCCGGCGGGGAGCTGTTTTTT
cdr3_aa: CASSSRLAGGPGGELFF

v_call: TRBV18
d_call: TRBD1
clone_size: few
j_call: TRBJ2-7
cdr3_nt: TGTGCCAGCTCACCTGAGACAGGGATCCACGAGCAGTACTTC
cdr3_aa: CASSPETGIHEQYF

v_call: TRBV5-1
d_call: TRBD1
clone_size: -
j_call: TRBJ1-6
cdr3_nt: TGCGCCAGCAGCTCCGTGGACAGGGGGCGTAATTCACCCCTCCACTTT
cdr3_aa: CASSSVDRGRNSPLHF

v_call: TRBV7-2
d_call: TRBD2
clone_size: -
j_call: TRBJ2-7
cdr3_nt: TGTGCCAGCAGCCTTGGGACTAGCGTCTCCTACGAGCAGTACTTC
cdr3_aa: CASSLGTSVSYEQYF

v_call: TRBV13
d_call: -
clone_size: -
j_call: TRBJ1-6
cdr3_nt: TGTGCCAGCAGGGATTCAGAGCGGAGCTCCTATAATTCACCCCTCCACTTT
cdr3_aa: CASRDSERSSYNSPLHF

v_call: TRBV3-1/TRBV3-2
d_call: -
clone_size: once
j_call: TRBJ2-1
cdr3_nt: TGTGCCAGCAGCCAGTACAGTTACAATGAGCAGTTCTTC
cdr3_aa: CASSQYSYNEQFF

v_call: TRBV19
d_call: TRBD2
clone_size: -
j_call: TRBJ2-1
cdr3_nt: TGTGCCAGTAGCCCCCTTAGCGGGGGGGCCTACAATGAGCAGTTCTTC
cdr3_aa: CASSPLSGGAYNEQFF

v_call: TRBV5-4
d_call: -
clone_size: few
j_call: TRBJ2-7
cdr3_nt: TGTGCCAGCAGCCTTAGCTCCTACGAGCAGTACTTC
cdr3_aa: CASSLSSYEQYF

v_call: TRBV7-8
d_call: TRBD2
clone_size: -
j_call: TRBJ2-5
cdr3_nt: TGTGCCACTTTCCCAGGGCTAGCGGGGGGGCCGGGAGAGACCCAGTACTTC
cdr3_aa: CATFPGLAGGPGETQYF

v_call: TRBV11-2
d_call: -
clone_size: -
j_call: TRBJ1-1
cdr3_nt: TGTGCCAGCAGCCGCGGTAGGGGAAACACTGAAGCTTTCTTT
cdr3_aa: CASSRGRGNTEAFF

v_call: TRBV11-2
d_call: -
clone_size: few
j_call: TRBJ1-6
cdr3_nt: TGTGCCAGCAGCCTAAGCACAGGTCTCCATAATTCACCCCTCCACTTT
cdr3_aa: CASSLSTGLHNSPLHF

v_call: TRBV19
d_call: TRBD1
clone_size: -
j_call: TRBJ1-5
cdr3_nt: TGTGCCACTTCGTGGGACAGCCTTAATCAGCCCCAGCATTTT
cdr3_aa: CATSWDSLNQPQHF

v_call: TRBV5-4
d_call: TRBD1
clone_size: -
j_call: TRBJ1-1
cdr3_nt: TGTGCCAGCAGCTTGGGACAGGGGGCGTTCACTGAAGCTTTCTTT
cdr3_aa: CASSLGQGAFTEAFF

v_call: TRBV4-1
d_call: -
clone_size: -
j_call: TRBJ1-3
cdr3_nt: TGCGCCAGCAGCCCCGTGGGCAGGCAAAACACCATATATTTT
cdr3_aa: CASSPVGRQNTIYF

v_call: TRBV2
d_call: -
clone_size: -
j_call: TRBJ2-7
cdr3_nt: TGTGCCAGCAGTGGGGGGGTTGGCTACGAGCAGTACTTC
cdr3_aa: CASSGGVGYEQYF

v_call: TRBV2
d_call: TRBD1
clone_size: once
j_call: TRBJ2-1
cdr3_nt: TGTGCCAGCAGTGGGGGGTCTCGGGGGACAGGCAATGAGCAGTTCTTC
cdr3_aa: CASSGGSRGTGNEQFF

v_call: TRBV28
d_call: -
clone_size: -
j_call: TRBJ2-3
cdr3_nt: TGTGCCAGCAGTTCCCGACTAGCAGATACGCAGTATTTT
cdr3_aa: CASSSRLADTQYF

v_call: TRBV2
d_call: TRBD1
clone_size: -
j_call: TRBJ2-5
cdr3_nt: TGTGCCAGCAGTCCGTCAGGGGGCAAAGAGACCCAGTACTTC
cdr3_aa: CASSPSGGKETQYF

v_call: TRBV14
d_call: TRBD1
clone_size: -
j_call: TRBJ1-2
cdr3_nt: TGTGCCAGCAGCCTAAGTGGACAGGGGGATGGCTACACCTTC
cdr3_aa: CASSLSGQGDGYTF

v_call: TRBV29-1
d_call: -
clone_size: once
j_call: TRBJ1-2
cdr3_nt: TGCAGCGTTACGCAGGGTTTAGGTGGCTACACCTTC
cdr3_aa: CSVTQGLGGYTF

v_call: TRBV5-5
d_call: -
clone_size: -
j_call: TRBJ2-2
cdr3_nt: TGTGCCAGCAGCTTTCGGAGACAGACGAACACCGGGGAGCTGTTTTTT
cdr3_aa: CASSFRRQTNTGELFF

v_call: TRBV6-1
d_call: -
clone_size: -
j_call: TRBJ2-7
cdr3_nt: TGTGCCAGCAGTGAATTTGGGACACGGGTTGCTCGGTACTTC
cdr3_aa: CASSEFGTRVARYF

v_call: TRBV19
d_call: -
clone_size: -
j_call: TRBJ1-2
cdr3_nt: TGTGCCAGTAGTATAGTAGGGGGAGTATGGTATGGCTACACCTTC
cdr3_aa: CASSIVGGVWYGYTF

v_call: TRBV3-1/TRBV3-2
d_call: TRBD2
clone_size: -
j_call: TRBJ2-7
cdr3_nt: TGTGCCAGCAGCCGGACTAGCGGGGGGTCCGAGCAGTACTTC
cdr3_aa: CASSRTSGGSEQYF

v_call: TRBV7-9
d_call: -
clone_size: -
j_call: TRBJ1-4
cdr3_nt: TGTGCCAGCAGCGCTCGGGGGACGGAAGAAAAACTGTTTTTT
cdr3_aa: CASSARGTEEKLFF

v_call: TRBV7-9
d_call: -
clone_size: -
j_call: TRBJ2-1
cdr3_nt: TGTGCCAGCAGCTCCCCATTTCTAGCCAGCGAGCAGTTCTTC
cdr3_aa: CASSSPFLASEQFF

v_call: TRBV7-2
d_call: -
clone_size: -
j_call: TRBJ1-2
cdr3_nt: TGTGCCAGCAGCCCCCCGCCGTGGGAGACCTATGGCTACACCTTC
cdr3_aa: CASSPPPWETYGYTF

v_call: TRBV5-5
d_call: TRBD2
clone_size: -
j_call: TRBJ2-2
cdr3_nt: TGTGCCAGCAGCTACGGACTAGCGGGGGGGCAACGGACCGGGGAGCTGTTTTTT
cdr3_aa: CASSYGLAGGQRTGELFF

v_call: TRBV6-6
d_call: TRBD1
clone_size: -
j_call: TRBJ1-4
cdr3_nt: TGTGCCAGCCACGGACAGGGGGCTCAAAAACTGTTTTTT
cdr3_aa: CASHGQGAQKLFF

v_call: TRBV7-8
d_call: TRBD2
clone_size: -
j_call: TRBJ2-5
cdr3_nt: TGTGCCAGCAGCCCTCCTATGAGCGGGGGGGAAGAGACCCAGTACTTC
cdr3_aa: CASSPPMSGGEETQYF

v_call: TRBV19
d_call: TRBD1
clone_size: -
j_call: TRBJ1-2
cdr3_nt: TGTGCCAGTAGTCAGGGACAGGGATATGGCTACACCTTC
cdr3_aa: CASSQGQGYGYTF

v_call: TRBV5-1
d_call: -
clone_size: -
j_call: TRBJ2-1
cdr3_nt: TGCGCCAGCAGCTTGGGGGGAGCTGAGCAGTTCTTC
cdr3_aa: CASSLGGAEQFF

v_call: TRBV10-3
d_call: TRBD1
clone_size: -
j_call: TRBJ2-1
cdr3_nt: TGTGCCATCAGCGCCACAGGGGTTGAGCAGTTCTTC
cdr3_aa: CAISATGVEQFF

v_call: TRBV4-2
d_call: -
clone_size: -
j_call: TRBJ2-7
cdr3_nt: TGTGCCAGCAGCCAAGAGTGGAGGGGACTGGTCCTCTACGAGCAGTACTTC
cdr3_aa: CASSQEWRGLVLYEQYF

v_call: TRBV5-4
d_call: -
clone_size: -
j_call: TRBJ2-7
cdr3_nt: TGTGCCAGCAGCTTGGGACAGAGCGAGCAGTACTTC
cdr3_aa: CASSLGQSEQYF

v_call: TRBV13
d_call: -
clone_size: -
j_call: TRBJ2-2
cdr3_nt: TGTGCCAGCAGCCAGAACACCGGGGAGCTGTTTTTT
cdr3_aa: CASSQNTGELFF